A selection of T cell receptor beta chains follows, all from one sample in a study of OX40 agonist ivuxolimab in advanced cancers. The repertoire was sequenced with immunoSEQ multiplex PCR; TCRdb's copy has only in-frame clones and lacks some. Seen here are 40,000 or so clones, roughly 91% observed once, and the top ten hold about 12%. This specimen consisted of CD4+ or CD8+ T cells sorted from blood, obtained in a trial of the OX40 agonist ivuxolimab. The receptor source for this set is an adult with an advanced solid tumor such as melanoma, head and neck, liver or kidney cancer. The CDR3 runs from the conserved cysteine through the conserved F or W. Fields, in order: clone size, D gene, V gene, J gene, CDR3 length, CDR3 DNA, CDR3 protein. The D gene is left open where the match is weak. Part of the rows lack a size; the others show once, few, many or a class for expanded clones.

.	.	TRBV6-6	TRBJ2-3	14	TGTGCCAGCAGTGCCTCGACTCTTGGAGATACGCAGTATTTT	CASSASTLGDTQYF
.	TRBD2	TRBV27	TRBJ2-1	15	TGTGCCAGCAGTTTTTTCGCGGGAGGGCCTCATGAGCAGTTCTTC	CASSFFAGGPHEQFF
once	TRBD1	TRBV18	TRBJ1-1	13	TGTGCCAGCTCAAGACAGGGGGCCCCTGAAGCTTTCTTT	CASSRQGAPEAFF
.	TRBD1	TRBV5-1	TRBJ2-6	15	TGCGCCAGCAGCCAGACAGGGGCTGGGGCCAACGTCCTGACTTTC	CASSQTGAGANVLTF
.	TRBD2	TRBV11-2	TRBJ2-7	16	TGTGCCAGCAGCCGGGGGTGGCCAGCGGGAGTTGGGGAGCAGTACTTC	CASSRGWPAGVGEQYF
.	TRBD2	TRBV5-1	TRBJ2-7	15	TGCGCCAGCAGCTTAGGACTAGCGGGAAATTACGAGCAGTACTTC	CASSLGLAGNYEQYF
medium-sized	TRBD1	TRBV11-2	TRBJ2-7	14	TGTGCCAGCAGCCTGGGGACAGGGGCAGACGAGCAGTACTTC	CASSLGTGADEQYF
.	.	TRBV6-1	TRBJ2-1	17	TGTGCCAGCAGTGATGAATGGGGGGGCGCGGCCTACAATGAGCAGTTCTTC	CASSDEWGGAAYNEQFF
.	.	TRBV11-2	TRBJ1-3	12	TGTGCCTGCGATGTCGCTGGAAACACCATATATTTT	CACDVAGNTIYF
.	.	TRBV27	TRBJ2-2	13	TGTGCCAGCAGTTTATTGGGGGCCGGGGAGCTGTTTTTT	CASSLLGAGELFF
medium-sized	.	TRBV25-1	TRBJ2-3	15	TGTGCCAGCAGGTTAGGTAGCGGAGGCACAGATACGCAGTATTTT	CASRLGSGGTDTQYF
.	TRBD1	TRBV4-1	TRBJ1-1	11	TGCGCCAGCAGCCAAACAGGGGTTGATTTCTTT	CASSQTGVDFF
.	.	TRBV6-6	TRBJ2-3	13	TGTGCCAGCAGTTATCGGGGGCCGGATACGCAGTATTTT	CASSYRGPDTQYF
.	.	TRBV6-5	TRBJ1-5	14	TGTGCCAGCAGTTACCTCAGTGGCAATCAGCCCCAGCATTTT	CASSYLSGNQPQHF
.	.	TRBV13	TRBJ1-1	15	TGTGCCAGCAGCTTAGGCCCGGGATTGGGGACTGAAGCTTTCTTT	CASSLGPGLGTEAFF
.	.	TRBV5-4	TRBJ2-5	15	TGTGCCAGCAGCCCCTCGGGTCTCCCAGATGGGACCCAGTACTTC	CASSPSGLPDGTQYF
many	TRBD1	TRBV11-2	TRBJ1-2	14	TGTGCCAGCAGCTTAGGCACAGGGGCTGATGGCTACACCTTC	CASSLGTGADGYTF
.	.	TRBV6-5	TRBJ1-6	14	TGTGCCAGCAATTCGGTAGGAGGGTATTCACCCCTCCACTTT	CASNSVGGYSPLHF
medium-sized	TRBD1	TRBV28	TRBJ1-5	17	TGTGCCAGCAGTCTAACATTGAGGGACAGGGAGGATCAGCCCCAGCATTTT	CASSLTLRDREDQPQHF
.	.	TRBV5-1	TRBJ1-2	11	TGCGCCAGCACAGGGGACTATGGCTACACCTTC	CASTGDYGYTF
.	.	TRBV19	TRBJ1-1	12	TGTGCCAGTCGTGGCGGTAACACTGAAGCTTTCTTT	CASRGGNTEAFF
.	TRBD2	TRBV5-6	TRBJ2-5	17	TGTGCCAGCAGCCTCGTGAGGCTAGCGGGGCTTCAAGAGACCCAGTACTTC	CASSLVRLAGLQETQYF
.	TRBD1	TRBV10-3	TRBJ1-2	13	TGTGCCATCAGACAGGGGGGTAACTATGGCTACACCTTC	CAIRQGGNYGYTF
.	.	TRBV14	TRBJ2-2	14	TGTGCCAGCAGCTCATGGGGCGGTCCCGGGGAGCTGTTTTTT	CASSSWGGPGELFF
.	.	TRBV28	TRBJ1-5	17	TGTGCCAGCAGTTTCGGTCAGTCGATTCTGAGCAATCAGCCCCAGCATTTT	CASSFGQSILSNQPQHF
.	TRBD2	TRBV2	TRBJ2-3	16	TGTGCCAGCTTCGGTAGCGGGGAGGGCTACACAGATACGCAGTATTTT	CASFGSGEGYTDTQYF
.	.	TRBV13	TRBJ2-7	11	TGTGCCAGCAAGGTAGCGGACGAGCAGTACTTC	CASKVADEQYF
.	.	TRBV5-4	TRBJ1-1	12	TGTGCCAGCAGCCAGGGAAACACTGAAGCTTTCTTT	CASSQGNTEAFF
.	TRBD1	TRBV7-9	TRBJ1-1	13	TGTGCCAGCAGCTTGCAGGGGGTGACTGAAGCTTTCTTT	CASSLQGVTEAFF
.	TRBD1	TRBV4-2	TRBJ1-4	15	TGTGCCAGCAGCCAAGATTCAGGGGGACGTGAAAAACTGTTTTTT	CASSQDSGGREKLFF
.	.	TRBV27	TRBJ2-1	13	TGTGCCAGCAGTTTTTATGACTACAATGAGCAGTTCTTC	CASSFYDYNEQFF
.	TRBD2	TRBV5-1	TRBJ2-7	17	TGCGCCAGCAGCTTGGTGTTCCAGCGGGAGGGTGAGGACGAGCAGTACTTC	CASSLVFQREGEDEQYF
.	.	TRBV6-1	TRBJ1-4	14	TGTGCCAGCAGTGATAGGGACCTTTGGGAAAAACTGTTTTTT	CASSDRDLWEKLFF
.	TRBD1	TRBV4-2	TRBJ1-1	14	TGTGCCAGCAGCCAGGACAGGGTGGGGGCTGAAGCTTTCTTT	CASSQDRVGAEAFF
.	.	TRBV29-1	TRBJ2-1	15	.	CSVVSLYSSYNEQFF
large	TRBD1	TRBV27	TRBJ2-3	14	TGTGCCAGCACCTTAAGGGGGCAAAGAGGTACGCAGTATTTT	CASTLRGQRGTQYF
.	TRBD1	TRBV9	TRBJ2-3	16	TGTGCCAGCAGCGTAGGACAGGGACAGGGCCCAGATACGCAGTATTTT	CASSVGQGQGPDTQYF
few	TRBD1	TRBV4-1	TRBJ2-7	16	TGCGCCAGCAGCCAAGCAGGGACAGGGGACCCCTACGAGCAGTACTTC	CASSQAGTGDPYEQYF
.	.	TRBV19	TRBJ2-7	13	TGTGCCAGTAGTATAGGGAGTGCCTACGAGCAGTACTTC	CASSIGSAYEQYF
.	TRBD1	TRBV28	TRBJ1-1	12	TGTGCCAGCAGCCCCCGGGACAGGGAGGCTTTCTTT	CASSPRDREAFF
.	.	TRBV19	TRBJ2-3	14	TGTGCCAGTAGTATGGGCATACCAGGCGATACGCAGTATTTT	CASSMGIPGDTQYF
.	.	TRBV5-6	TRBJ1-1	15	TGTGCCAGCAGCCCTACCCGTGGGGGTAAGGCTGAAGCTTTCTTT	CASSPTRGGKAEAFF
.	.	TRBV6-6	TRBJ2-7	13	TGTGCCAGCAGTTTCAGGGATGGCTACGAGCAGTACTTC	CASSFRDGYEQYF
.	TRBD1	TRBV6-5	TRBJ1-2	15	TGTGCCAGCAGTTACACAGGGACAGCAAACTATGGCTACACCTTC	CASSYTGTANYGYTF
once	.	TRBV19	TRBJ1-5	16	TGTGCCAGTAGTACGAGAGGGTCGAATAGCAATCAGCCCCAGCATTTT	CASSTRGSNSNQPQHF
.	.	TRBV27	TRBJ2-1	14	TGTGCCAGCAGTTTATCCCTCCCGAACGGCGAGCAGTTCTTC	CASSLSLPNGEQFF
.	TRBD1	TRBV28	TRBJ2-1	15	TGTGCCAGCCGGGGACAGTGGAACTCCTACAATGAGCAGTTCTTC	CASRGQWNSYNEQFF
.	TRBD2	TRBV28	TRBJ2-3	17	TGTGCCAGCAGTTTACTAGCGGGAGGTCGGAGCACAGATACGCAGTATTTT	CASSLLAGGRSTDTQYF
.	.	TRBV5-6	TRBJ2-6	13	TGTGCCAGCAGCCTCTGGGGGGCCAACGTCCTGACTTTC	CASSLWGANVLTF
.	.	TRBV6-5	TRBJ2-5	15	TGTGCCAGCAGTTACGGGCCAGCCGGGGGAGAGACCCAGTACTTC	CASSYGPAGGETQYF
.	TRBD1	TRBV6-5	TRBJ1-1	14	TGTGCCAGCAGACAGACAGGGGATAACACTGAAGCTTTCTTT	CASRQTGDNTEAFF
.	.	TRBV5-5	TRBJ1-3	14	TGTGCCAGCAGCTTGTACAGGGAGGGGAACACCATATATTTT	CASSLYREGNTIYF
once	.	TRBV6-1	TRBJ2-7	14	TGTGCCAGCAGTGAAGAAGGGCTCTACTACGAGCAGTACTTC	CASSEEGLYYEQYF
.	.	TRBV5-1	TRBJ1-3	12	TGCGCCAGCGGGGACTTCGGAAACACCATATATTTT	CASGDFGNTIYF
.	TRBD1	TRBV27	TRBJ1-2	16	TGTGCCAGCAGTTTATCGCTGGCAGGGGGTCGGATAGGCTACACCTTC	CASSLSLAGGRIGYTF
.	.	TRBV13	TRBJ1-1	15	TGTGCCAGCAGCTTCATTACCAGGGGGAACACTGAAGCTTTCTTT	CASSFITRGNTEAFF
.	.	TRBV7-9	TRBJ2-7	14	TGTGCCAGCAGCTTAGATAAGGGGATCTACGAGCAGTACTTC	CASSLDKGIYEQYF